One sample yielded the 25 T cell receptor beta chains listed below, sequenced in a study of blood T cell repertoires in COVID-19 (dated by TCRdb to about 2020). Library construction relied on the immunoSEQ multiplex PCR assay. As stored in TCRdb, this immuneACCESS dataset retains in-frame rearrangements with V and J assigned. A fraction of the clones does not appear; measured against another copy, unresolved V genes explain less than half of the discrepancy, and the remainder lacks a known reason. The sample table holds tens of thousands of clones, of which just over 90% were seen once. Jointly, the top ten make up under 4.5% of the sample. Sequencing input: peripheral blood. These TCRs come from a man between 60 and 75 years old with acute or convalescent COVID-19.

This clone was found once. This chain connects TRBV29-1 to TRBJ2-1; the D gene is possibly TRBD2 (7 bases). The CDR3 spans 14 residues. V shed 7 bases and J shed 4 bases, with 17 bases lying between them. Per the germline V gene, CDR1 is SQVTM and CDR2 is ANQGSEA. CDR3 sequence reads: CSGLTSDRYNEQFF. CDR3 bases: TGCAGCGGACTAACTAGCGACAGGTACAATGAGCAGTTCTTC.

The rearrangement joins TRBV2 to TRBJ2-1; D is perhaps TRBD2 (5 bases). Germline V gives CDR1 SNHLY, CDR2 FYNNEI. Trimming shortened V by 7 bases and J by 2 bases, and 9 bases separated the two germline ends. There are 13 residues in the CDR3. In nucleotides, the CDR3 is TGTGCCAGCACAACGGGAACCTACAATGAGCAGTTCTTC. Encoded protein: CASTTGTYNEQFF. The full variable domain, rest sourced from reference TRBV2 and TRBJ2-1, is EPEVTQTPSHQVTQMGQEVILRCVPISNHLYFYWYRQILGQKVEFLVSFYNNEISEKSEIFDDQFSVERPDGSNFTLKIRSTKLEDSAMYFCASTTGTYNEQFFGPGTRLTVL.

V gene TRBV19 combines with J gene TRBJ1-1; a weak D match, TRBD1 (5 bases). This CDR3 region has 18 residues. The germline gives CDR1 LNHDA, CDR2 SQIVND (reference sequence). With 7 bases removed from V and 1 base from J, the gap between germline ends came to 25 bases. The CDR3 loop reads CASTLYGLFQGGNTEAFF. In DNA form, the CDR3 reads TGTGCCAGTACCCTGTATGGGCTTTTTCAGGGTGGGAACACTGAAGCTTTCTTT.

CDR3 region: CASSAVGGRGTQYF. In DNA, the CDR3 is TGTGCCAGCAGCGCGGTAGGGGGGAGGGGGACCCAGTACTTC. The V and J genes are TRBV11-2 and TRBJ2-5; a weak D match, TRBD2 (7 bases). CDR1 is SGHAT and CDR2 is FQNNGV in the germline V gene. The V end was cut by 5 bases, the J end by 7 bases, with 17 bases between. The CDR3 extends over 14 amino acids.

This chain links TRBV3-1 (or the pseudogene TRBV3-2) with TRBJ2-1; 7 bases line up with TRBD2. The trim removed 1 base at V and 9 bases at J, leaving 6 bases unmatched. The CDR3 runs 14 residues. Per the germline V gene, CDR1 is LGHDT and CDR2 is YNNKEL (reference sequence). The DNA for the CDR3 is TGTGCCAGCAGCCAAGGACTAGCAGTGAGTGAGCAGTTCTTC. This gives the protein CASSQGLAVSEQFF.

The rearrangement links TRBV6-5 to TRBJ1-2, with a possible D match to TRBD1 (6 bases). V lost 6 bases, J lost 2 bases, and 10 bases lay in between. Germline V gene data show CDR1 as MNHEY and CDR2 as SVGAGI. This CDR3 region has 13 residues. DNA for the CDR3: TGTGCCAGCAGAGCGGACAGAAACTATGGCTACACCTTC. Its protein product is CASRADRNYGYTF.

The chain uses TRBV5-1 and TRBJ2-1; 10 nucleotides line up with TRBD1. CDR3 length: 15 amino acids. The junction had 5 bases not matched to a gene; V was cut back by 4 bases and J by 4 bases. Germline V lookup: CDR1 SGHRS, CDR2 YFSETQ. The CDR3 reads CASSVTGGEYNEQFF. The CDR3 DNA reads as TGCGCCAGCAGCGTGACAGGGGGCGAGTACAATGAGCAGTTCTTC.

V usage is TRBV11-2 and J usage is TRBJ1-4; TRBD1 matches 11 bases. Germline loops: CDR1 SGHAT, CDR2 FQNNGV. V trimming: 5 bases; J trimming: 5 bases; junction bases outside the gene matches: 4. The CDR3 covers 15 residues. CDR3 region: CASSGRDRGNEKLFF. Here the CDR3 DNA reads TGTGCCAGCAGCGGACGGGACAGGGGGAATGAAAAACTGTTTTTT.

This rearrangement joins TRBV19 to TRBJ2-1; TRBD2 matches at 13 bases. Germline CDR1 LNHDA, CDR2 SQIVND (reference sequence). The junction had 10 bases not matched to a gene; V was cut back by 4 bases and J by 4 bases. This CDR3 spans 18 amino acids. The CDR3 DNA sequence: TGTGCCAGTAGTAAAACTAGCGGGAGGGCCGGGAGATACAATGAGCAGTTCTTC. Its translation is CASSKTSGRAGRYNEQFF.

This chain joins TRBV5-4 and TRBJ2-2; TRBD2 might be the D (5 bases). Trimming left V 4 bases short and J 4 bases short, with 11 bases between. Germline V CDR1 and CDR2: SGHNT, YYREEE (reference sequence). The CDR3 contains 14 residues. CDR3 loop: CASSQDRGTGELFF. CDR3 DNA: TGTGCCAGCAGCCAGGACCGGGGCACCGGGGAGCTGTTTTTT.

In DNA form, the CDR3 reads TGTGCCAGTAGTATAGCCGGAGGGGTGGAGACCCAGTACTTC. It codes for CASSIAGGVETQYF. V is TRBV19 and J is TRBJ2-5; TRBD2 is a possible D gene (6 bases). Germline V gives CDR1 LNHDA, CDR2 SQIVND (reference sequence). The CDR3 extends over 14 amino acids. V was pared by 1 base and J by 5 bases, with 11 bases between. Based on the CDR3 plus reference TRBV19 and TRBJ2-5, the full variable domain is DGGITQSPKYLFRKEGQNVTLSCEQNLNHDAMYWYRQDPGQGLRLIYYSQIVNDFQKGDIAEGYSVSREKKESFPLTVTSAQKNPTAFYLCASSIAGGVETQYFGPGTRLLVL.

The chain employs TRBV5-5 and TRBJ2-7; D is uncertain. The V end was cut by 0 bases, the J end by 0 bases, with 13 bases between. Looked up from germline, CDR1 is SGHKS and CDR2 is YYEKEE (reference sequence). CDR3 length: 16 residues. As DNA, the CDR3 is TGTGCCAGCAGCTTGGCGCGAGTTGAAAGCTCCTACGAGCAGTACTTC. This translates into CASSLARVESSYEQYF. The full variable domain, with the rest looked up from reference TRBV5-5 and TRBJ2-7, is DAGVTQSPTHLIKTRGQQVTLRCSPISGHKSVSWYQQVLGQGPQFIFQYYEKEERGRGNFPDRFSARQFPNYSSELNVNALLLGDSALYLCASSLARVESSYEQYFGPGTRLTVT.

V usage is TRBV5-4 and J usage is TRBJ2-4; D possibly corresponds to TRBD1 (6 bases). The CDR3 is 14 amino acids. V lost 9 bases and J 0 bases, leaving 13 bases between the germline ends. Germline lookup yields CDR1 SGHNT and CDR2 YYREEE (reference sequence). This CDR3 reads CATTEGVAKNIQYF. CDR3 bases: TGTGCCACTACCGAGGGGGTAGCCAAAAACATTCAGTACTTC. The full variable domain, rest sourced from reference TRBV5-4 and TRBJ2-4, is ETGVTQSPTHLIKTRGQQVTLRCSSQSGHNTVSWYQQALGQGPQFIFQYYREEENGRGNFPPRFSGLQFPNYSSELNVNALELDDSALYLCATTEGVAKNIQYFGAGTRLSVL.

V is TRBV6-1 and J is TRBJ1-4, with D unclear. The CDR3 is made up of 15 amino acids. CDR1 and CDR2 (germline): MNHNS, SASEGT. V lost 6 bases and J 0 bases, leaving 11 bases between the germline ends. CDR3 region: CASRRRQATNEKLFF. CDR3 coding DNA: TGTGCCAGCAGACGCCGACAAGCAACTAATGAAAAACTGTTTTTT.

The sample holds one count of this clone. This chain joins TRBV11-3 and TRBJ2-2; D is possibly TRBD1 (5 bases). Germline V CDR1 and CDR2: SGHNT, YENEEA. The V end was cut by 1 base, the J end by 2 bases, with 8 bases between. This CDR3 spans 15 amino acids. CDR3 in amino acids: CASSLGQGNTGELFF. CDR3 nucleotide sequence: TGTGCCAGCAGCTTAGGTCAGGGTAACACCGGGGAGCTGTTTTTT.

J is TRBJ2-7 and V is TRBV6-5; 10 bases are a match to TRBD1. V gave up 2 bases and J gave up 5 bases; unmatched junction bases: 6. Germline CDR1 MNHEY, CDR2 SVGAGI. The CDR3 length is 15 residues. DNA of the CDR3: TGTGCCAGCAGTTACCCCGGGACAGGGGACCACGAGCAGTACTTC. It translates to CASSYPGTGDHEQYF.

This clone has only one observation. This sequence joins TRBV3-1 (or the pseudogene TRBV3-2) and TRBJ2-2; 8 bases align to TRBD2. The CDR3 consists of 17 residues. J gave up 3 bases and V 0 bases, and 6 bases lay outside the gene matches. The germline V gene encodes CDR1 LGHDT and CDR2 YNNKEL (reference sequence). The CDR3 DNA reads TGTGCCAGCAGCCAAGACGCAGCGGGAGTTTACACCGGGGAGCTGTTTTTT. Translation: CASSQDAAGVYTGELFF.

The V and J genes are TRBV30 and TRBJ1-2, with D unclear. Germline V gives CDR1 GTSNPN, CDR2 SVGIG (reference sequence). The CDR3 is made up of 12 amino acids. The V gene lost 4 bases and the J gene lost 5 bases, with 11 bases spanning the gap. DNA of the CDR3: TGTGCCTGGAATACACAACGATATGGCTACACCTTC. Translating gives CAWNTQRYGYTF.

This chain connects TRBV18 to TRBJ1-4; maybe TRBD1 (6 bases). Germline-derived CDR1 and CDR2 are KGHSH and LQKENI. V gave up 1 base and J gave up 3 bases, with 6 bases separating them. The length of the CDR3 is 14 residues. This CDR3 is CASSPQGANEKLFF. CDR3 sequence (DNA): TGTGCCAGCTCACCACAGGGGGCTAATGAAAAACTGTTTTTT.

The V gene is TRBV5-1, the J gene TRBJ2-1, with 9 bases identical to TRBD1. V was pared by 4 bases and J by 8 bases, with 10 bases of the junction left unmatched. This CDR3 has 15 amino acids. The germline CDR1 and CDR2 sequences are SGHRS and YFSETQ. CDR3 amino acids: CASSRWDRESDEQFF. The DNA of the CDR3 is TGCGCCAGCAGCCGATGGGACAGGGAATCGGATGAGCAGTTCTTC. Combining the CDR3 with reference TRBV5-1 and TRBJ2-1 gives the whole variable domain KAGVTQTPRYLIKTRGQQVTLSCSPISGHRSVSWYQQTPGQGLQFLFEYFSETQRNKGNFPGRFSGRQFSNSRSEMNVSTLELGDSALYLCASSRWDRESDEQFFGPGTRLTVL.

The genes are TRBV18 and TRBJ1-1; D remains ambiguous. The CDR3 contains 15 residues. Trimming removed 3 bases at V and 0 bases at J, with 11 bases between. Germline loops: CDR1 KGHSH, CDR2 LQKENI. CDR3 residues: CASSPPWELNTEAFF. DNA of the CDR3: TGTGCCAGCTCACCGCCTTGGGAGTTGAACACTGAAGCTTTCTTT.

This chain links TRBV6-5 with TRBJ1-2; D is possibly TRBD1 (6 bases). V was pared by 10 bases and J by 5 bases, with 8 bases between. There are 10 residues in the CDR3. Germline CDR1 reads MNHEY; CDR2 reads SVGAGI. Written as DNA, the CDR3 is TGTGCCACAGGGGTATATGGCTACACCTTC. Encoded protein: CATGVYGYTF.

This chain connects TRBV6-2 or TRBV6-3 to TRBJ2-3; the D gene is possibly TRBD2 (7 bases). The CDR3 length is 17 residues. CDR1 is MNHEY, CDR2 SVGEGT, per germline. Trimming removed 5 bases from V and 2 bases from J, with 20 bases in between. This chain's CDR3 is CASSTGWLGGPTDTQYF. DNA of the CDR3: TGTGCCAGCAGTACGGGATGGCTCGGGGGGCCCACAGATACGCAGTATTTT.

J is TRBJ2-7 and V is TRBV6-5; the match to TRBD1 covers 7 bases. CDR3 size: 13 residues. CDR1 MNHEY and CDR2 SVGAGI come from the germline V gene. Trimming removed 6 bases from V and 5 bases from J; junction bases left unmatched: 7. The CDR3 DNA follows: TGTGCCAGCAGGACGACAGGGAAGAACGAGCAGTACTTC. Its translation: CASRTTGKNEQYF.

V usage is TRBV5-1 and J usage is TRBJ2-3, with a weak D call TRBD1 (5 bases). With 6 bases removed from V and 6 bases from J, the gap between germline ends came to 17 bases. Germline V lookup: CDR1 SGHRS, CDR2 YFSETQ. The CDR3 has 14 amino acids. CDR3 DNA sequence: TGCGCCAGCACCAGCGACAGCACCTCGGATACGCAGTATTTT. Encoded protein: CASTSDSTSDTQYF.